These 19 T cell receptor beta chains share one sample of origin, sequenced in a study of human T cells and chemical hapten exposure. Time point noted: patch test 1, 2 weeks after DPC sensitization. Regarding treatment: therapeutic diphenylcyclopropenone sensitization with weekly scalp DPC. TCRdb processed the RACE reads anew with MiXCR; each CDR3 protein has one entry. Of about 49,000 distinct CDR3 sequences in the sample, around a tenth are singletons; the top ten hold roughly 4.1%. The sequencing used whole blood, collected in connection with sensitization to the hapten diphenylcyclopropenone (DPC). The receptor set was obtained from a woman in her forties or fifties with alopecia areata. Some clones in this sample may be carry-over from other donors' samples.

This clonotype has at least ten counts. CDR3 residues: CASSLARGDDRARRGETQYF. DNA of the CDR3: TGTGCCAGCAGCTTAGCCAGGGGTGATGACAGAGCGAGAAGGGGAGAGACCCAGTACTTC. The V and J genes are TRBV7-2 and TRBJ2-5, with D perhaps TRBD1 (6 bases). The CDR3 extends over 20 amino acids. Looked up from germline, CDR1 is SGHTA and CDR2 is FQGNSA. Trimming stripped 0 bases from V and 4 bases from J, with 27 bases between.

This clonotype occurred many times. The gene calls are TRBV29-1 and TRBJ2-5, with 15 bases aligning to TRBD2. The CDR3 is made up of 15 amino acids. The germline gives CDR1 SQVTM, CDR2 ANQGSEA. V dropped 6 bases and J dropped 9; count of bases not matched to a gene: 11. CDR3: CSVVPGLAGGVAQYF. CDR3 nucleotide sequence: TGCAGCGTGGTCCCGGGACTAGCGGGAGGAGTGGCCCAGTACTTC.

This clonotype showed up many times. The chain employs TRBV12-3 or TRBV12-4 and TRBJ2-4, with TRBD1 identical over 7 bases. The trim removed 2 bases at V and 4 bases at J, leaving 5 bases unmatched. The CDR3 loop spans 15 amino acids. The DNA of the CDR3 is TGTGCCAGCAGTTTATTCGGGACAGCAAAAAACATTCAGTACTTC. As protein: CASSLFGTAKNIQYF.

The table lists this clonotype with many counts. The V gene is TRBV6-6, the J gene TRBJ1-1, with D tentatively TRBD1 (5 bases). The V gene lost 4 bases and the J gene lost 6 bases, with 15 bases spanning the gap. The germline gives CDR1 MNHNY, CDR2 SVGAGI (reference sequence). This CDR3 contains 14 residues. The CDR3 protein is CASSSLHGAAEAFF. The CDR3 region has the DNA TGTGCCAGCAGTTCCCTACACGGGGCGGCTGAAGCTTTCTTT.

This clonotype was recorded many times. This CDR3 is CASSRNRGHTGELFF. Here the CDR3 DNA reads TGTGCCAGCAGTCGCAACAGGGGGCACACCGGGGAGCTGTTTTTT. The chain joins TRBV6-2 or TRBV6-3 to TRBJ2-2; 9 nucleotides line up with TRBD1. Germline V lookup: CDR1 MNHEY, CDR2 SVGEGT. Trimming took 5 bases from V and 3 from J; bases not matched to a gene: 4. The CDR3 has 15 amino acids.

V and J are TRBV7-2 and TRBJ2-1; 14 bases are a match to TRBD2. V lost 5 bases and J lost 8; bases outside the gene matches: 8. CDR1 and CDR2 from the germline V gene are SGHTA and FQGNSA. This CDR3 contains 16 residues. The CDR3 loop reads CASSPTSGRGLYEQFF. For the CDR3, the DNA is TGTGCCAGCAGCCCGACTAGCGGGAGGGGGTTGTATGAGCAGTTCTTC.

This clonotype was seen ten or more times. V gene TRBV15 combines with J gene TRBJ1-4; TRBD1 might be the D (5 bases). There are 18 residues in the CDR3. V was cut by 7 bases and J by 6 bases, with 27 bases left in between. The germline V gene has CDR1 LNHNV and CDR2 YYDKDF (reference sequence). The CDR3, as DNA: TGTGCCACCATCCTCTCGAAAGCGGGACGGAGACTAGATGAAAAACTGTTTTTT. This gives the protein CATILSKAGRRLDEKLFF.

This clonotype has only a few counts. This chain connects TRBV5-1 to TRBJ1-1, with D hard to call. The ends were cut back, 4 bases at V and 6 bases at J, with 13 bases in the middle. The CDR3 runs to 13 residues. Germline CDR1 is SGHRS and CDR2 is YFSETQ. CDR3 sequence reads: CASSMGAGAEAFF. The CDR3, as DNA: TGCGCCAGCAGCATGGGAGCGGGCGCTGAAGCTTTCTTT. The full variable domain, completed using reference TRBV5-1 and TRBJ1-1, is KAGVTQTPRYLIKTRGQQVTLSCSPISGHRSVSWYQQTPGQGLQFLFEYFSETQRNKGNFPGRFSGRQFSNSRSEMNVSTLELGDSALYLCASSMGAGAEAFFGQGTRLTVV.

The J gene is TRBJ1-3, the V gene TRBV7-9; 10 bases are shared with TRBD1. After removal of 3 bases from V and 7 bases from J, the junction contained 6 bases not matched to a gene. The CDR3 contains 15 residues. The germline CDR1 and CDR2 sequences are SEHNR and FQNEAQ (reference sequence). CDR3 DNA sequence: TGTGCCAGCAGCTTTCTGACAGGGGGCATCAACACCATATATTTT. This encodes CASSFLTGGINTIYF.

The CDR3 loop is CASSISTSGANVLTF. The CDR3, as DNA: TGTGCCAGTAGTATTTCGACCTCTGGGGCCAACGTCCTGACTTTC. The chain employs TRBV19 and TRBJ2-6; D unclear. Trimming shortened V by 3 bases and J by 0 bases, and 6 bases separated the two germline ends. Germline V gives CDR1 LNHDA, CDR2 SQIVND (reference sequence). This CDR3 contains 15 residues.

This clonotype was seen repeatedly, ten times or more. This sequence joins TRBV20-1 and TRBJ2-1; 8 bases fit TRBD2. Germline CDR1 is DFQATT and CDR2 is SNEGSKA (reference sequence). Trimming removed 0 bases from V and 7 bases from J; junction bases left unmatched: 11. CDR3 length: 16 residues. In nucleotides, the CDR3 is TGCAGTGCTAGAGATTTGGCCGGGAGGGCCTGGAATGAGCAGTTCTTC. Protein product: CSARDLAGRAWNEQFF.

This clonotype was detected ten times or more. A read error may account for a junction end that differs from germline. The chain couples TRBV12-3 or TRBV12-4 to TRBJ1-5; TRBD1 agrees at 9 bases. The CDR3 consists of 12 residues. The CDR3 region has the DNA TGTGCCAGCAGTGCCACAGGGGGCTCCGAGTATTTT. Its translation: CASSATGGSEYF.

This clonotype was seen repeatedly, ten times or more. The genes are TRBV19 and TRBJ2-3, with D uncertain. CDR1 is LNHDA and CDR2 is SQIVND in the germline V gene (reference sequence). Trimming shortened V by 2 bases and J by 5 bases, and 8 bases separated the two germline ends. The CDR3 sequence is 13 residues long. CDR3 region: CASSISGEDTQYF. The CDR3 DNA is TGTGCCAGTAGTATATCCGGAGAAGATACGCAGTATTTT. Based on the CDR3 plus reference TRBV19 and TRBJ2-3, the full variable domain is DGGITQSPKYLFRKEGQNVTLSCEQNLNHDAMYWYRQDPGQGLRLIYYSQIVNDFQKGDIAEGYSVSREKKESFPLTVTSAQKNPTAFYLCASSISGEDTQYFGPGTRLTVL.

The table lists this clonotype with many counts. J is TRBJ1-6 and V is TRBV10-2; 10 positions match TRBD1. The CDR3 runs to 15 residues. Germline CDR1 reads WSHSY; CDR2 reads SAAADI. V was clipped by 2 bases and J by 8 bases; unmatched bases: 3. The CDR3 region is CASSEQGQGYSPLHF. The DNA of the CDR3 is TGCGCCAGCAGTGAGCAGGGACAGGGGTATTCACCCCTCCACTTT.

This clonotype was counted many times. The genes are TRBV7-2 and TRBJ2-4, with 7 bases aligning to TRBD1. The germline gives CDR1 SGHTA, CDR2 FQGNSA. The CDR3 is 15 residues long. Losses at the gene ends were 5 bases for V and 4 bases for J; bases not matched to a gene: 8. The CDR3 nucleotides read TGTGCCAGCAGCAAGTTGGGACAGTTTAAAAACATTCAGTACTTC. Protein: CASSKLGQFKNIQYF.

This clonotype was observed many times. The gene calls are TRBV18 and TRBJ2-7, with TRBD2 as a possible D gene (7 bases). Germline loops: CDR1 KGHSH, CDR2 LQKENI. This CDR3 has 15 amino acids. V was cut by 0 bases and J by 6 bases, with 15 bases left in between. For the CDR3, the DNA is TGTGCCAGCTCACCACCCGGGGGGCCCGGTTTCGAGCAGTACTTC. It encodes CASSPPGGPGFEQYF.

This clonotype has ten or more counts. The chain is built from TRBV7-7 and TRBJ2-1; no reliable D call. CDR3 length: 14 amino acids. V was pared by 0 bases and J by 4 bases, with 7 bases between. Germline V gives CDR1 SSHAT, CDR2 FNYEAQ (reference sequence). The CDR3 protein is CASSLAGSYNEQFF. The CDR3, as DNA: TGTGCCAGCAGCTTAGCTGGCAGTTACAATGAGCAGTTCTTC.

This clonotype was found many times. CDR3 sequence reads: CSARTSSHEQFF. The CDR3 nucleotides read TGCAGTGCTAGGACTAGCTCCCATGAGCAGTTCTTC. The chain joins TRBV20-1 to TRBJ2-1, with 7 bases fitting TRBD2. J lost 8 bases, V lost 3 bases, and 4 bases had no gene match. In germline, CDR1 is DFQATT, CDR2 SNEGSKA (reference sequence). The CDR3 consists of 12 residues.

This clonotype was observed at least ten times. The rearrangement uses TRBV30 and TRBJ1-1; no clear D. Per the germline V gene, CDR1 is GTSNPN and CDR2 is SVGIG (reference sequence). Trimming left V 8 bases short and J 3 bases short, with 16 bases between. The CDR3 is 13 amino acids. DNA of the CDR3: TGTGCCAACCAAGCCCGACGATACACTGAAGCTTTCTTT. It translates to CANQARRYTEAFF.